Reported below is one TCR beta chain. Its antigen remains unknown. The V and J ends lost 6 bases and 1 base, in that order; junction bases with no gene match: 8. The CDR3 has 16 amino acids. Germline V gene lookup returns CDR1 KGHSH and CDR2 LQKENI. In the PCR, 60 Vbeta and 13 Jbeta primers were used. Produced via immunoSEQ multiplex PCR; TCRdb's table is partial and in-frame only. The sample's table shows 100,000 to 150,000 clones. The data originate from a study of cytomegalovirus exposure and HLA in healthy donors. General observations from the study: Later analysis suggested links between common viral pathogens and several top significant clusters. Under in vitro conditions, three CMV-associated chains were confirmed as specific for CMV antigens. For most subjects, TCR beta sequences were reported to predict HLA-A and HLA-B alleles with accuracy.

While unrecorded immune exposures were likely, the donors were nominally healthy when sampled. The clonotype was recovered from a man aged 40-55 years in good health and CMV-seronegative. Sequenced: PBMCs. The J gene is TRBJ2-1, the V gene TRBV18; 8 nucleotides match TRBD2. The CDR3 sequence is CASSDPGTSSYNEQFF. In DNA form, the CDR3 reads TGTGCCAGCTCGGACCCCGGGACTAGTTCCTACAATGAGCAGTTCTTC.